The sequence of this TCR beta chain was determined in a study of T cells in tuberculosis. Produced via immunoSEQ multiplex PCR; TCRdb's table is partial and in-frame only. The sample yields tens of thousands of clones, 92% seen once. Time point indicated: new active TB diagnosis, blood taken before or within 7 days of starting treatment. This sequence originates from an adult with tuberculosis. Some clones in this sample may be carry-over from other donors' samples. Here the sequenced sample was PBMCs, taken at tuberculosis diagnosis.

CDR3 bases: TGTGCCAGTACTCGTGGCTTTAGCTACACCGGGGAGCTGTTTTTT. Translated: CASTRGFSYTGELFF. The V gene is TRBV19, the J gene TRBJ2-2; D is unresolved. Germline V gene data show CDR1 as LNHDA and CDR2 as SQIVND (reference sequence). The CDR3 is 15 residues long. V was cut by 7 bases and J by 3 bases, with 15 bases left in between.